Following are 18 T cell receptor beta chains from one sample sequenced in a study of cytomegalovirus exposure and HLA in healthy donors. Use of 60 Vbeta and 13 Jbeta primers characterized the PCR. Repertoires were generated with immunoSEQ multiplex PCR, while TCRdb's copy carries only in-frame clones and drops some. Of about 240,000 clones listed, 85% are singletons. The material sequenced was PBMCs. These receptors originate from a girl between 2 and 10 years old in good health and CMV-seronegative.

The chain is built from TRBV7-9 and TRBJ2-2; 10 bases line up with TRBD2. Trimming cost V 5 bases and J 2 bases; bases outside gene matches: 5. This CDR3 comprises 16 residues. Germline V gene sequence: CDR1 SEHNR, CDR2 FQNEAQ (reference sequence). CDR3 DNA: TGTGCCAGCAGCGGGGGACTAGCGCATAACACCGGGGAGCTGTTTTTT. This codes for CASSGGLAHNTGELFF.

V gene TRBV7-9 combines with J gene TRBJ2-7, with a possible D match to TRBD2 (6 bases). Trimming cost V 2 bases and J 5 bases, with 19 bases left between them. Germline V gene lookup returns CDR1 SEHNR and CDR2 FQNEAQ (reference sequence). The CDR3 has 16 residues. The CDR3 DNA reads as TGTGCCAGCAGCTTATTTATCTTTGGGACTCGAAACGAGCAGTACTTC. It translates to CASSLFIFGTRNEQYF.

In DNA form, the CDR3 reads TGTGCCTGGAGTCCCCCAGGGAGAAACACCATATATTTT. Its translation: CAWSPPGRNTIYF. V gene TRBV30 combines with J gene TRBJ1-3; possible D gene TRBD1, 5 bases. Germline CDR1 GTSNPN, CDR2 SVGIG (reference sequence). The CDR3 length is 13 residues. V was shortened by 2 bases and J by 5 bases, with 10 bases between the two germline ends.

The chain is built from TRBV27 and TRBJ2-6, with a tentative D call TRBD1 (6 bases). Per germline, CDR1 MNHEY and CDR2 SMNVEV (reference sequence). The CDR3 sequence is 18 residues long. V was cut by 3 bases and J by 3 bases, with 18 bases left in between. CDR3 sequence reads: CASSFWGMGRGGANVLTF. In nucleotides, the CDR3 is TGTGCCAGCAGTTTTTGGGGGATGGGCAGGGGTGGGGCCAACGTCCTGACTTTC.

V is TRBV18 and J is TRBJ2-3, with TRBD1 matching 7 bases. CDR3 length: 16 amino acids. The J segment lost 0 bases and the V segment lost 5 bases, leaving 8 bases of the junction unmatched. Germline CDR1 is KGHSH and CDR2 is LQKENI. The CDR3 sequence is CASSSTGTDSTDTQYF. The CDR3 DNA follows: TGTGCCAGCTCATCGACCGGGACAGATAGCACAGATACGCAGTATTTT. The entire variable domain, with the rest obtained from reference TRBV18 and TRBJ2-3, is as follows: NAGVMQNPRHLVRRRGQEARLRCSPMKGHSHVYWYRQLPEEGLKFMVYLQKENIIDESGMPKERFSAEFPKEGPSILRIQQVVRGDSAAYFCASSSTGTDSTDTQYFGPGTRLTVL.

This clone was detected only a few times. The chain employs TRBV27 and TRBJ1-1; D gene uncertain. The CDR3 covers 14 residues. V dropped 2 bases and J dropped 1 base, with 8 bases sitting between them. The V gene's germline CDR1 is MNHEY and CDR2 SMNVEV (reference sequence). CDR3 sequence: CASSLHIRNTEAFF. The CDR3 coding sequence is TGTGCCAGCAGTTTACACATAAGGAACACTGAAGCTTTCTTT.

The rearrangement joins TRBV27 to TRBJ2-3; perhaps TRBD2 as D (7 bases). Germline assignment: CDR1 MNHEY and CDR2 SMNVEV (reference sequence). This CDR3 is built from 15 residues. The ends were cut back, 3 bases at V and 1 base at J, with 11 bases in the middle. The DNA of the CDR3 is TGTGCCAGCAGTTTGAGGGGGGGCCGCACAGATACGCAGTATTTT. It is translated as CASSLRGGRTDTQYF.

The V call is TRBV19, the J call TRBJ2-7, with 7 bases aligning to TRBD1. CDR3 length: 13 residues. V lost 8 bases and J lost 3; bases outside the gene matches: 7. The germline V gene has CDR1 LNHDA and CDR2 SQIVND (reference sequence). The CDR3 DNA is TGTGCCAGTTCTTCGACAGGGATCTACGAGCAGTACTTC. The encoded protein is CASSSTGIYEQYF. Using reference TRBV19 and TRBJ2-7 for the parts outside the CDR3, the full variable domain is DGGITQSPKYLFRKEGQNVTLSCEQNLNHDAMYWYRQDPGQGLRLIYYSQIVNDFQKGDIAEGYSVSREKKESFPLTVTSAQKNPTAFYLCASSSTGIYEQYFGPGTRLTVT.

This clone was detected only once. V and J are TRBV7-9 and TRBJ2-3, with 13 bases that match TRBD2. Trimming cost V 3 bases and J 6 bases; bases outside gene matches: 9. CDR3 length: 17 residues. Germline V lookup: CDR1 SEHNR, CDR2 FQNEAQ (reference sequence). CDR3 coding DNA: TGTGCCAGCAGCTTTTATATGACTAGCGGGGGGTCGGATACGCAGTATTTT. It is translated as CASSFYMTSGGSDTQYF.

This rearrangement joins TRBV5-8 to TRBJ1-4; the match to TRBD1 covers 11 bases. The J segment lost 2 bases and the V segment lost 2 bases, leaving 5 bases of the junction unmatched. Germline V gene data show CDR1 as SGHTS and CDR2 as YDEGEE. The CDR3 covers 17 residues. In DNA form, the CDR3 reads TGTGCCAGCAGCTTCAGGACAGGGGGCTCGACTAATGAAAAACTGTTTTTT. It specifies CASSFRTGGSTNEKLFF.

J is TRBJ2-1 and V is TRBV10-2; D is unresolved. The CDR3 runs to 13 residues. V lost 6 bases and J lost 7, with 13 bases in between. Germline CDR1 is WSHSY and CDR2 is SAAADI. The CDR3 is CASRRNPSNEQFF. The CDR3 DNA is TGCGCCAGCAGGAGAAACCCCTCAAATGAGCAGTTCTTC.

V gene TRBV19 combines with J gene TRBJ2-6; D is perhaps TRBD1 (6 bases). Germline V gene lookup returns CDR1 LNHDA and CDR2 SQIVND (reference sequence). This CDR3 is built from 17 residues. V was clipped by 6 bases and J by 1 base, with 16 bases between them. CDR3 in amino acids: CASRSETGISGANVLTF. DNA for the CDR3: TGTGCCAGTAGGAGTGAGACAGGCATATCTGGGGCCAACGTCCTGACTTTC.

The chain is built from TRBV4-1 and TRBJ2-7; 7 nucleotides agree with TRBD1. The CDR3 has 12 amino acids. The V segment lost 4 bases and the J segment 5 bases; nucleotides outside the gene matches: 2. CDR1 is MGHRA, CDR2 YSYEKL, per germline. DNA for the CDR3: TGCGCCAGCAGCCGCGACAGGGACGAGCAGTACTTC. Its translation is CASSRDRDEQYF.

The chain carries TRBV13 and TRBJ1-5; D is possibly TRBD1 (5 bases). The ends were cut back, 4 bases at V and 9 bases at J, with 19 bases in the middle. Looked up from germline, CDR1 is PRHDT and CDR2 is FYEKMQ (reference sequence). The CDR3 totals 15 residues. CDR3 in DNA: TGTGCCAGCAGCTCGACTCAGGGACTGAGTTCGCCCCAGCATTTT. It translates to CASSSTQGLSSPQHF.

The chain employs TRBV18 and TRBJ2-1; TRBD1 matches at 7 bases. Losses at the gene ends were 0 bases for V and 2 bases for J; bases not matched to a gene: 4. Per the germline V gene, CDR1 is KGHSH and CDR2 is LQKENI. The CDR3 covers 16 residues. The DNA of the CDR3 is TGTGCCAGCTCACCACCCGCCAGGGGGACCTACAATGAGCAGTTCTTC. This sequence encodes CASSPPARGTYNEQFF.

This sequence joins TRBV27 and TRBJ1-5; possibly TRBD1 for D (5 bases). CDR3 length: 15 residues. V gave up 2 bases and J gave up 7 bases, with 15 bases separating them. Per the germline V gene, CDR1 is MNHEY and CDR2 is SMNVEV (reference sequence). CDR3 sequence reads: CASSLVPFGAQPQHF. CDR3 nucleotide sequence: TGTGCCAGCAGTTTAGTACCGTTTGGGGCCCAGCCCCAGCATTTT.

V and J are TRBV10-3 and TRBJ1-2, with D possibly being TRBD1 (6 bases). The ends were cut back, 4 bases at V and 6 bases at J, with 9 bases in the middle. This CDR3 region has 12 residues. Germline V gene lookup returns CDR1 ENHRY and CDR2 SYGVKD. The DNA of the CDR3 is TGTGCCATCAGTGCGGCAGGGGATGGCTACACCTTC. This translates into CAISAAGDGYTF.

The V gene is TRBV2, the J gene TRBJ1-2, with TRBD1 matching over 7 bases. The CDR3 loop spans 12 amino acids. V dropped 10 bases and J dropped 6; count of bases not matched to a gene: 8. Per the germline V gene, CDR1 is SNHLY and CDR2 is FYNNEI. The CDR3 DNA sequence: TGTGCCACCCTGACAGGGAGGAATGGCTACACCTTC. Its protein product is CATLTGRNGYTF.